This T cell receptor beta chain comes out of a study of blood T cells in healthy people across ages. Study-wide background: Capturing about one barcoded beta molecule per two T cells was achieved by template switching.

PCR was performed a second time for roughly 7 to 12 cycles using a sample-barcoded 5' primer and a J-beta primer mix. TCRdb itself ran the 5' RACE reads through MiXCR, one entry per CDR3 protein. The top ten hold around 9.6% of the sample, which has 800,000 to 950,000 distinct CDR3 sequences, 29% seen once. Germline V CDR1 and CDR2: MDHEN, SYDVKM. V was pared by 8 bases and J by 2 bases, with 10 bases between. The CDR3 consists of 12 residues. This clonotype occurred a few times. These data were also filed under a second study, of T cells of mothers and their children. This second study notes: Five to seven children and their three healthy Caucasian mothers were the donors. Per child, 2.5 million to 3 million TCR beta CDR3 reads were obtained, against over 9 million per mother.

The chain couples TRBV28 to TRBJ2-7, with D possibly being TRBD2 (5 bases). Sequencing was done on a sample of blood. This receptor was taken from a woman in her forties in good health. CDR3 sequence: CASRGPPYEQYF. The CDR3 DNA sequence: TGTGCCAGCCGCGGGCCGCCCTACGAGCAGTACTTC. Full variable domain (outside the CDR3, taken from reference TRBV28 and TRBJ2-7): DVKVTQSSRYLVKRTGEKVFLECVQDMDHENMFWYRQDPGLGLRLIYFSYDVKMKEKGDIPEGYSVSREKKERFSLILESASTNQTSMYLCASRGPPYEQYFGPGTRLTVT.